This T cell receptor (beta chain) was sequenced in a study of control samples from healthy donors and cancer patients. There are 15 residues in the CDR3. V was clipped by 0 bases and J by 5 bases, with 9 bases between them. Germline assignment: CDR1 SGHDT and CDR2 YYEEEE. Only in-frame clones appear in the TCRdb table, and some are missing; sequencing was by immunoSEQ multiplex PCR. Among 100,000 to 150,000 clones listed, less than 95% were seen once. The clonotype comes from a young man in good health. This chain links TRBV5-6 with TRBJ1-6; tentatively, D is TRBD1 (5 bases). Material for sequencing was blood. The CDR3 DNA reads TGTGCCAGCAGCTTGGGAGGGACCCATAATTCACCCCTCCACTTT. Translating it yields CASSLGGTHNSPLHF.